The 24 T cell receptor beta chains reported below all come from one sample, sequenced in a study of T cell responses to AZD1222 COVID-19 vaccine. Libraries were prepared by immunoSEQ multiplex PCR; TCRdb keeps only in-frame clonotypes and omits some of them. The sample has roughly 120,000 clones; about 90% are singletons. The sample in question was peripheral blood, obtained on day 0 of AZD1222 vaccination. All receptors derive from an adult in good health.

The rearrangement links TRBV4-3 to TRBJ2-1; tentative D call: TRBD2 (7 bases). This CDR3 is built from 19 residues. Germline values: CDR1 LGHNA, CDR2 YSLEER. V lost 5 bases to trimming and J lost 4 bases, with 27 bases between them. CDR3 DNA sequence: TGCGCCAGCAGCGCTATGCCCTCTCGGGGGGCCCATTATTACAATGAGCAGTTCTTC. Protein product: CASSAMPSRGAHYYNEQFF.

CDR3 sequence: CATSDSSGARRTGELFF. CDR3 in DNA: TGTGCCACCAGTGATTCCTCCGGGGCGCGACGGACCGGGGAGCTGTTTTTT. The V and J genes are TRBV24-1 and TRBJ2-2; tentatively, D is TRBD1 or TRBD2 (5 bases each). This CDR3 has 17 residues. From germline, CDR1 is KGHDR and CDR2 SFDVKD. Between the trimmed V and J ends, which lost 2 bases and 5 bases, there was a span of 17 bases.

This chain uses TRBV6-1 with TRBJ1-5; D perhaps matches TRBD1 (5 bases). Germline CDR1 is MNHNS and CDR2 is SASEGT. The CDR3 spans 15 residues. Between the trimmed V and J ends, which lost 1 base and 1 base, there was a span of 8 bases. The CDR3: CASSEVGPSNQPQHF. The CDR3 DNA sequence: TGTGCCAGCAGTGAAGTGGGACCGAGCAATCAGCCCCAGCATTTT.

CDR3 nucleotides: TGTGCCAGCAGGCGGGGGGACAGGGGAAATTCACCCCTCCACTTT. Protein sequence: CASRRGDRGNSPLHF. This rearrangement joins TRBV2 to TRBJ1-6; 10 bases agree with TRBD1. CDR1 and CDR2 from the germline V gene are SNHLY and FYNNEI. Losses at the gene ends were 6 bases for V and 7 bases for J; bases not matched to a gene: 6. The CDR3 spans 15 residues.

This chain connects TRBV2 to TRBJ2-1, with D perhaps matching TRBD1 or TRBD2 (5 bases each). Germline V gene data show CDR1 as SNHLY and CDR2 as FYNNEI. The germline V and J ends were trimmed by 3 bases and 12 bases, with 15 bases remaining between them. The length of the CDR3 is 13 residues. The CDR3 here is CASSEGVRVRQFF. CDR3 DNA: TGTGCCAGCAGTGAGGGGGTCCGGGTCCGGCAGTTCTTC.

The chain joins TRBV5-1 to TRBJ2-1; the D gene is possibly TRBD1 (5 bases). With 0 bases removed from V and 0 bases from J, the gap between germline ends came to 7 bases. This CDR3 is 15 amino acids long. Germline CDR1 and CDR2: SGHRS and YFSETQ. The CDR3 DNA reads as TGCGCCAGCAGCTTGGAGCAGGGCTCCTACAATGAGCAGTTCTTC. It encodes CASSLEQGSYNEQFF.

The chain carries TRBV30 and TRBJ1-4; D is unclear. This CDR3 is 13 amino acids long. The germline CDR1 and CDR2 sequences are GTSNPN and SVGIG (reference sequence). V was pared by 0 bases and J by 8 bases, with 10 bases between. CDR3 protein: CAWSVFPAEKLFF. CDR3 in DNA: TGTGCCTGGAGTGTATTTCCAGCAGAAAAACTGTTTTTT. Variable domain in full (rest from reference TRBV30 and TRBJ1-4): SQTIHQWPATLVQPVGSPLSLECTVEGTSNPNLYWYRQAAGRGLQLLFYSVGIGQISSEVPQNLSASRPQDRQFILSSKKLLLSDSGFYLCAWSVFPAEKLFFGSGTQLSVL.

The chain employs TRBV15 and TRBJ2-5; TRBD2 aligns across 8 bases. CDR1 is LNHNV and CDR2 is YYDKDF in the germline V gene (reference sequence). V lost 0 bases, J lost 4 bases, and 4 bases stayed unmatched. This CDR3 contains 15 residues. The CDR3 DNA follows: TGTGCCACCAGCAGAGACCTCAGCGGGAGAGAGACCCAGTACTTC. As protein: CATSRDLSGRETQYF.

The chain has TRBV5-1 and TRBJ2-2, with D uncertain. The CDR3 covers 12 residues. The germline V gene encodes CDR1 SGHRS and CDR2 YFSETQ. V was pared by 4 bases and J by 2 bases, with 3 bases between. CDR3 protein: CASSRNTGELFF. The CDR3 bases are TGCGCCAGCAGCCGTAACACCGGGGAGCTGTTTTTT.

This sequence joins TRBV3-1 (or the pseudogene TRBV3-2) and TRBJ1-4; 10 bases line up with TRBD1. The ends lost 4 bases at V and 6 bases at J; junction bases unmatched: 8. Per the germline V gene, CDR1 is LGHDT and CDR2 is YNNKEL (reference sequence). This CDR3 region has 16 residues. CDR3 amino acids: CASSLFSGTGDEKLFF. The CDR3 coding sequence is TGTGCCAGCAGCCTATTCTCCGGGACAGGGGATGAAAAACTGTTTTTT.

The V call is TRBV7-9, the J call TRBJ2-2; 8 bases map to TRBD2. Germline trimming cut 7 bases from V and 0 bases from J; bases unmatched to any gene: 7. The V gene's germline CDR1 is SEHNR and CDR2 FQNEAQ (reference sequence). CDR3 length: 16 amino acids. CDR3 DNA sequence: TGTGCCAGCAAGTTTCCGGGACTAGCGAACACCGGGGAGCTGTTTTTT. This codes for CASKFPGLANTGELFF.

The rearrangement uses TRBV7-8 and TRBJ1-1; 7 bases fit TRBD1. Germline V gives CDR1 SGHVS, CDR2 FQNEAQ. V shed 1 base, J shed 0 bases, and the junction held 2 bases outside the gene matches. CDR3 size: 15 residues. CDR3 sequence (DNA): TGTGCCAGCAGCTTAGGGGACAGTTTGAACACTGAAGCTTTCTTT. Its protein product is CASSLGDSLNTEAFF. The entire variable domain, with the rest obtained from reference TRBV7-8 and TRBJ1-1, is as follows: GAGVSQSPRYKVAKRGQDVALRCDPISGHVSLFWYQQALGQGPEFLTYFQNEAQLDKSGLPSDRFFAERPEGSVSTLKIQRTQQEDSAVYLCASSLGDSLNTEAFFGQGTRLTVV.

V usage is TRBV30 and J usage is TRBJ1-2; D ambiguous. Trimming left V 0 bases short and J 4 bases short, with 12 bases between. The germline gives CDR1 GTSNPN, CDR2 SVGIG (reference sequence). This CDR3 comprises 14 residues. CDR3 loop: CAWSVLREGYGYTF. The CDR3 DNA follows: TGTGCCTGGAGTGTGCTACGGGAGGGCTATGGCTACACCTTC.

The chain joins TRBV7-3 to TRBJ2-1; 9 nucleotides align to TRBD1. The CDR3 contains 14 residues. V shed 2 bases, J shed 8 bases, and the junction held 4 bases outside the gene matches. The germline CDR1 and CDR2 sequences are SGHTA and FQGTGA. The CDR3 bases are TGTGCCAGCAGCTTAGACAGGGGGAGCGATGAGCAGTTCTTC. This codes for CASSLDRGSDEQFF.

The chain combines TRBV6-1 with TRBJ1-4; D is undetermined. The germline V gene has CDR1 MNHNS and CDR2 SASEGT. V shed 2 bases and J shed 14 bases, with 12 bases lying between them. The CDR3 spans 12 residues. CDR3 in DNA: TGTGCCAGCAGTGAAATTGGCAACAAGCTGTTTTTT. It encodes CASSEIGNKLFF.

The chain uses TRBV15 and TRBJ1-2; perhaps TRBD1 as D (5 bases). The germline gives CDR1 LNHNV, CDR2 YYDKDF (reference sequence). Trimming shortened V by 5 bases and J by 2 bases, and 15 bases separated the two germline ends. The CDR3 runs 15 residues. As DNA, the CDR3 is TGTGCCACCAGCCAACCGGACCGGGACAACTATGGCTACACCTTC. Translated, it gives CATSQPDRDNYGYTF.

V usage is TRBV7-2 and J usage is TRBJ1-3; no firm D call. CDR1 is SGHTA and CDR2 is FQGNSA in the germline V gene. Trimming took off 3 bases at V and 2 bases at J, with 8 bases between the two ends. The CDR3 contains 14 residues. The CDR3 protein is CASSFAVTGNTIYF. For the CDR3, the DNA is TGTGCCAGCAGCTTCGCAGTGACTGGAAACACCATATATTTT. Drawing the rest from reference TRBV7-2 and TRBJ1-3, the complete variable domain is GAGVSQSPSNKVTEKGKDVELRCDPISGHTALYWYRQSLGQGLEFLIYFQGNSAPDKSGLPSDRFSAERTGGSVSTLTIQRTQQEDSAVYLCASSFAVTGNTIYFGEGSWLTVV.

This clone came up once. J is TRBJ1-1 and V is TRBV19; tentatively, D is TRBD1 (6 bases). V dropped 8 bases and J dropped 5 bases, with 15 bases sitting between them. This CDR3 spans 13 amino acids. The germline V gene encodes CDR1 LNHDA and CDR2 SQIVND (reference sequence). The CDR3 loop reads CASRFGGRTEAFF. Here the CDR3 DNA reads TGTGCCAGTCGGTTTGGGGGGCGAACTGAAGCTTTCTTT.

This chain links TRBV19 with TRBJ1-4; no firm D call. Trimming cost V 5 bases and J 0 bases, with 10 bases left between them. The germline V gene encodes CDR1 LNHDA and CDR2 SQIVND (reference sequence). CDR3 size: 15 residues. CDR3: CASSPYTATNEKLFF. CDR3 nucleotides: TGTGCCAGTAGTCCCTACACTGCAACTAATGAAAAACTGTTTTTT.

The rearrangement joins TRBV25-1 to TRBJ1-2; D is unclear. V lost 3 bases to trimming and J lost 0 bases, with 8 bases between them. CDR3 length: 14 amino acids. Germline CDR1 is MGHDK and CDR2 is SYGVNS. CDR3 protein: CASSEFTTNYGYTF. For the CDR3, the DNA is TGTGCCAGCAGTGAGTTCACCACTAACTATGGCTACACCTTC.

The chain combines TRBV9 with TRBJ2-5; D may match TRBD1 or TRBD2 (5 bases each). This CDR3 spans 15 amino acids. Trimming took off 4 bases at V and 4 bases at J, with 17 bases between the two ends. Germline assignment: CDR1 SGDLS and CDR2 YYNGEE. The CDR3 DNA follows: TGTGCCAGCAGCCCCGGGACGCTGACTCGAGAGACCCAGTACTTC. Translated: CASSPGTLTRETQYF.

The J gene is TRBJ2-5, the V gene TRBV6-6, with D perhaps TRBD2 (6 bases). V was pared by 5 bases and J by 5 bases, with 9 bases between. In germline, CDR1 is MNHNY, CDR2 SVGAGI (reference sequence). The CDR3 is 12 residues long. CDR3 sequence: CASSQEGETQYF. DNA for the CDR3: TGTGCCAGCAGTCAGGAGGGGGAGACCCAGTACTTC.

This rearrangement joins TRBV4-1 to TRBJ2-7; possibly TRBD2 for D (6 bases). The CDR3 spans 15 residues. Germline CDR1 is MGHRA and CDR2 is YSYEKL. Trimming removed 1 base from V and 3 bases from J, with 13 bases in between. In nucleotides, the CDR3 is TGCGCCAGCAGCCAAGGGGTGGTCGGGGGCTACGAGCAGTACTTC. Its protein is CASSQGVVGGYEQYF.

The chain carries TRBV25-1 and TRBJ2-5; tentative D call: TRBD2 (7 bases). Germline-derived CDR1 and CDR2 are MGHDK and SYGVNS. The V gene lost 8 bases and the J gene lost 5 bases, with 12 bases spanning the gap. This CDR3 region has 12 residues. CDR3 region: CASRGAGETQYF. The CDR3 coding sequence is TGTGCCAGCCGGGGGGCAGGGGAGACCCAGTACTTC.